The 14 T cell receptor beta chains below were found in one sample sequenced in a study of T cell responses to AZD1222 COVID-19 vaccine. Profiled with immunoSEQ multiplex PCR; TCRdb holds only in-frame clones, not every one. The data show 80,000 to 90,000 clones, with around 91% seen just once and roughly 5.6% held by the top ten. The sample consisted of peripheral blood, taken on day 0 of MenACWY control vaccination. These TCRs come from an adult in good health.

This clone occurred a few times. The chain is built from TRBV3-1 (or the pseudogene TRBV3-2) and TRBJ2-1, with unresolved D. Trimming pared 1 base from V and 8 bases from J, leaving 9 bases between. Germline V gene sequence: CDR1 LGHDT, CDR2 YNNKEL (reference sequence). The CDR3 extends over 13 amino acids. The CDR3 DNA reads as TGTGCCAGCAGCCAAGTGTCCCACGATGAGCAGTTCTTC. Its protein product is CASSQVSHDEQFF.

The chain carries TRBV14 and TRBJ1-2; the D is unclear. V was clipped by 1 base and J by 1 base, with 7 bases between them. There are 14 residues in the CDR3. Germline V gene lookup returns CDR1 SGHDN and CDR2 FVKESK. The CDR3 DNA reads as TGTGCCAGCAGCCAAGGGGTTTATAACTATGGCTACACCTTC. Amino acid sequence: CASSQGVYNYGYTF.

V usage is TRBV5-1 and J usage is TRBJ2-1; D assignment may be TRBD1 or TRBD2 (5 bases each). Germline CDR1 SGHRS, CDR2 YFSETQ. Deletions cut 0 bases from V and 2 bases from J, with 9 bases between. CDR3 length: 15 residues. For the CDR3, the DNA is TGCGCCAGCAGCTTGGGGGGGTCGCCCTACAATGAGCAGTTCTTC. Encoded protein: CASSLGGSPYNEQFF.

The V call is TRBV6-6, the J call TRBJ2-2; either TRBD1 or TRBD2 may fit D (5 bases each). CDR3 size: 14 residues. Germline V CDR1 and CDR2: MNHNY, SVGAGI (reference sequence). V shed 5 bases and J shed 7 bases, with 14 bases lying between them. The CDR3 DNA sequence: TGTGCCAGCAGTCTCGGGACGGTTTACGGGGAGCTGTTTTTT. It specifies CASSLGTVYGELFF.

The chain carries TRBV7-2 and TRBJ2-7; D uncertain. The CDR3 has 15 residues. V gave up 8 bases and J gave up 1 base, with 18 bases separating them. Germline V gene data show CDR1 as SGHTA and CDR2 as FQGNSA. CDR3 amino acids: CASGPQAGFSYEQYF. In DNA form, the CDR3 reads TGTGCCAGCGGCCCGCAGGCCGGGTTTTCCTACGAGCAGTACTTC.

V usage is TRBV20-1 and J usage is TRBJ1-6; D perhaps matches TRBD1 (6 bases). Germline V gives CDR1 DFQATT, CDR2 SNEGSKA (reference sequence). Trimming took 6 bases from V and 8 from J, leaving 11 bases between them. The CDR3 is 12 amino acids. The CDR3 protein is CSASPGDSPLHF. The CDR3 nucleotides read TGCAGTGCAAGTCCAGGGGATTCACCCCTCCACTTT.

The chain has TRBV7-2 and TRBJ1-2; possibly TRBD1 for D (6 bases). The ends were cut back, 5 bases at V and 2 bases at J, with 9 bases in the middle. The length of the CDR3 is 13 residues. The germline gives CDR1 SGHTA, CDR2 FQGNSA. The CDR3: CASSVDSNYGYTF. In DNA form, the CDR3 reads TGTGCCAGCAGCGTGGACAGCAACTATGGCTACACCTTC.

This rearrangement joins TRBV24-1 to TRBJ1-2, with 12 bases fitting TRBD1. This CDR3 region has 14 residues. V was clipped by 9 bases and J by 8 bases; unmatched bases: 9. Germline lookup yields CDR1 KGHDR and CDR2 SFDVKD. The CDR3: CATYGTGTGGGYTF. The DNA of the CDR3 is TGTGCCACCTATGGGACTGGGACAGGGGGCGGCTACACCTTC.

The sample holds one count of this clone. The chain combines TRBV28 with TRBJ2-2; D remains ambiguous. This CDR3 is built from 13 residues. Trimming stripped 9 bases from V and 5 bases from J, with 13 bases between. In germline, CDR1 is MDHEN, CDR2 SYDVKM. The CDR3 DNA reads TGTGCCAGTAGGGCGAGGTCTACCGGGGAGCTGTTTTTT. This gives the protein CASRARSTGELFF.

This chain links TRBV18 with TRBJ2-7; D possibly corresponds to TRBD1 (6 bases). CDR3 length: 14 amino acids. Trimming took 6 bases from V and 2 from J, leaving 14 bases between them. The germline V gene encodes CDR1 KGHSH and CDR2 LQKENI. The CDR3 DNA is TGTGCCAGCTCCCACGGACAGATAACCTACGAGCAGTACTTC. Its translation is CASSHGQITYEQYF.

CDR3 nucleotides: TGTGCCAGCAGCCGGGACAAGCCCATGAACACTGAAGCTTTCTTT. Its translation is CASSRDKPMNTEAFF. The chain employs TRBV2 and TRBJ1-1; D is perhaps TRBD1 (6 bases). V dropped 6 bases and J dropped 0 bases, with 14 bases sitting between them. The CDR3 sequence is 15 residues long. CDR1 SNHLY and CDR2 FYNNEI come from the germline V gene.

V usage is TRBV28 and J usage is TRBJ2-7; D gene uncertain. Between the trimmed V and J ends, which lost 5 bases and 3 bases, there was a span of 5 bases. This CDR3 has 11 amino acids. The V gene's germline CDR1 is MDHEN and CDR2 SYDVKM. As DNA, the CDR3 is TGTGCCAGCAGTCTCGTCTACGAGCAGTACTTC. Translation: CASSLVYEQYF.

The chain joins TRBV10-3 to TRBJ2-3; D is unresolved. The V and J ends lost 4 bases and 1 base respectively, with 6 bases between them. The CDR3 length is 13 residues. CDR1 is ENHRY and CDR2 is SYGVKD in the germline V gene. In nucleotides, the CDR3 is TGTGCCATCAGTGCCTTGGGCACAGATACGCAGTATTTT. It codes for CAISALGTDTQYF.

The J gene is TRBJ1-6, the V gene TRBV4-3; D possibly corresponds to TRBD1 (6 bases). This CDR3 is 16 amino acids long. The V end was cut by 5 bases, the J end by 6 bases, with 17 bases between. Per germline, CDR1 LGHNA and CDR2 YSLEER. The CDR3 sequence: CASSYSRDTGNSPLHF. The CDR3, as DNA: TGCGCCAGCAGCTATTCCCGGGACACTGGTAATTCACCCCTCCACTTT.